Shown below are 32 T cell receptor beta chains from a single sample sequenced in a study of shared clonotypes between healthy human individuals. This table comes from immunoSEQ multiplex PCR, and its TCRdb copy is limited to in-frame clones, with some not included. Of 2.3 million or so clones in the sample, just over 90% were seen once. The source material was naive CD4+ T cells from PBMCs. Subset given: CD45RA+ positively selected. Every receptor here comes from a man aged 18 to 30 in good health. Some clones in this sample may be carry-over from other donors' samples.

V usage is TRBV30 and J usage is TRBJ2-7; TRBD2 matches at 7 bases. The CDR3 length is 13 residues. The ends lost 2 bases at V and 2 bases at J; junction bases unmatched: 3. Germline CDR1 and CDR2: GTSNPN and SVGIG (reference sequence). CDR3 sequence (DNA): TGTGCCTGGAGTTACGGGACTACCTACGAGCAGTACTTC. Protein: CAWSYGTTYEQYF.

Only one count was recorded for this clone. The rearrangement links TRBV7-3 to TRBJ2-7; 8 bases agree with TRBD2. The CDR3 covers 14 residues. V shed 3 bases and J 5 bases; nucleotides not matched to a gene: 6. CDR1 SGHTA and CDR2 FQGTGA come from the germline V gene. CDR3 coding DNA: TGTGCCAGCAGCTTTTCCGGGACTAGTCACGAGCAGTACTTC. It specifies CASSFSGTSHEQYF.

To note about this clone: Additional DNA sequences in this sample encode the identical CDR3. The chain has TRBV11-3 and TRBJ1-1, with D perhaps TRBD1 (5 bases). The CDR3 has 13 amino acids. V lost 4 bases and J lost 0, with 6 bases in between. CDR1 and CDR2 from the germline V gene are SGHNT and YENEEA. CDR3: CASSWGVNTEAFF. CDR3 bases: TGTGCCAGCAGCTGGGGGGTGAACACTGAAGCTTTCTTT.

CDR3 DNA sequence: TGCAGCGCCCAAGGGGAAGAGACCCAGTACTTC. This sequence encodes CSAQGEETQYF. The chain is built from TRBV29-1 and TRBJ2-5, with D perhaps matching TRBD1 (5 bases). From germline, CDR1 is SQVTM and CDR2 ANQGSEA. The CDR3 consists of 11 residues. V lost 7 bases and J lost 3, with 9 bases in between.

The chain combines TRBV10-3 with TRBJ2-7; tentatively, D is TRBD1 (6 bases). Looked up from germline, CDR1 is ENHRY and CDR2 is SYGVKD. The ends were cut back, 10 bases at V and 4 bases at J, with 17 bases in the middle. This CDR3 has 13 residues. In DNA, the CDR3 is TGTGCCAACCAACAGAGTAGGGGGTACGAGCAGTACTTC. It is translated as CANQQSRGYEQYF.

The chain recombines TRBV2 with TRBJ2-3; 12 bases align to TRBD2. CDR1 SNHLY and CDR2 FYNNEI come from the germline V gene. This CDR3 region has 17 residues. V trimming: 6 bases; J trimming: 4 bases; junction bases outside the gene matches: 11. The CDR3 protein is CASRIAPSGRGADTQYF. Written as DNA, the CDR3 is TGTGCCAGCAGAATTGCCCCTAGCGGGAGGGGGGCAGATACGCAGTATTTT.

Comment on this clone: A junction boundary mismatches the germline segment, possibly from a read error. This chain connects TRBV10-3 to TRBJ1-2; D is undetermined. Germline V gene sequence: CDR1 ENHRY, CDR2 SYGVKD. This CDR3 comprises 13 residues. The CDR3 is CAISESGRKGCTF. DNA of the CDR3: TGTGCCATCAGTGAGTCGGGGAGAAAGGGCTGCACCTTC.

The chain is built from TRBV27 and TRBJ2-1; 9 bases line up with TRBD2. V shed 2 bases, J shed 5 bases, and the junction held 13 bases outside the gene matches. Germline V lookup: CDR1 MNHEY, CDR2 SMNVEV (reference sequence). This CDR3 has 18 residues. CDR3 coding DNA: TGTGCCAGCAGTTTAGCCCCCGGCTGGCGGGGGGGGAACAATGAGCAGTTCTTC. Translated, it gives CASSLAPGWRGGNNEQFF.

This clone showed up just a few times. The chain recombines TRBV7-2 with TRBJ2-5; 10 nucleotides agree with TRBD2. The trim removed 5 bases at V and 1 base at J, leaving 1 base unmatched. The CDR3 length is 14 residues. Per the germline V gene, CDR1 is SGHTA and CDR2 is FQGNSA. The CDR3 spells CASSPSGSQETQYF. DNA for the CDR3: TGTGCCAGCAGCCCTAGCGGGAGCCAAGAGACCCAGTACTTC.

The V gene is TRBV9, the J gene TRBJ1-2, with 8 bases lining up with TRBD1. The V segment lost 0 bases and the J segment 6 bases; nucleotides outside the gene matches: 10. The CDR3 totals 16 residues. Germline-derived CDR1 and CDR2 are SGDLS and YYNGEE. CDR3 residues: CASSVVTQGQGNGYTF. DNA of the CDR3: TGTGCCAGCAGCGTAGTCACACAAGGACAGGGAAATGGCTACACCTTC.

V usage is TRBV11-2 and J usage is TRBJ1-1; D unresolved. Per the germline V gene, CDR1 is SGHAT and CDR2 is FQNNGV. Between the trimmed V and J ends, which lost 1 base and 6 bases, there was a span of 15 bases. The length of the CDR3 is 15 residues. In nucleotides, the CDR3 is TGTGCCAGCAGCTTAGCGCGGTCGGGTGGGGCTGAAGCTTTCTTT. Its protein product is CASSLARSGGAEAFF.

This clone was observed once. The chain links TRBV25-1 to TRBJ1-3, with D maybe TRBD1 (6 bases). Trimming left V 1 base short and J 1 base short, with 8 bases between. In germline, CDR1 is MGHDK, CDR2 SYGVNS. This CDR3 comprises 15 residues. CDR3 DNA: TGTGCCAGCAGTGAATCCACAGGGTCTGGAAACACCATATATTTT. This translates into CASSESTGSGNTIYF. Combining the CDR3 with reference TRBV25-1 and TRBJ1-3 gives the whole variable domain EADIYQTPRYLVIGTGKKITLECSQTMGHDKMYWYQQDPGMELHLIHYSYGVNSTEKGDLSSESTVSRIRTEHFPLTLESARPSHTSQYLCASSESTGSGNTIYFGEGSWLTVV.

The chain recombines TRBV5-1 with TRBJ2-7; D perhaps matches TRBD2 (5 bases). The CDR3 consists of 15 residues. Germline CDR1 and CDR2: SGHRS and YFSETQ. Between the trimmed V and J ends, which lost 0 bases and 6 bases, there was a span of 16 bases. CDR3 protein: CASSLVVGVVSEQYF. The DNA for the CDR3 is TGCGCCAGCAGCTTGGTGGTCGGGGTCGTGTCCGAGCAGTACTTC.

This chain connects TRBV5-6 to TRBJ1-2; D perhaps matches TRBD1 (5 bases). Trimming removed 4 bases at V and 8 bases at J, with 15 bases between. Germline CDR1 is SGHDT and CDR2 is YYEEEE. The CDR3 is 13 residues long. The DNA for the CDR3 is TGTGCCAGCAGCCCACAAGGGGCGCTAGGCTACACCTTC. Protein sequence: CASSPQGALGYTF.

This clone was detected only once. CDR3 sequence: CASQDGNTGELFF. CDR3 DNA: TGTGCCAGCCAGGACGGAAACACCGGGGAGCTGTTTTTT. V usage is TRBV7-9 and J usage is TRBJ2-2; D unclear. Germline CDR1 and CDR2: SEHNR and FQNEAQ (reference sequence). This CDR3 is built from 13 residues. V lost 8 bases to trimming and J lost 2 bases, with 9 bases between them.

CDR3 nucleotides: TGTGCCTGGAGTGTACAACAGGGAGATAATCAGCCCCAGCATTTT. Its protein product is CAWSVQQGDNQPQHF. V is TRBV30 and J is TRBJ1-5, with a weak D call TRBD1 (6 bases). Trimming removed 0 bases at V and 4 bases at J, with 13 bases between. CDR1 is GTSNPN and CDR2 is SVGIG in the germline V gene (reference sequence). This CDR3 region has 15 residues.

The rearrangement links TRBV29-1 to TRBJ2-1, with 8 bases matching TRBD2. This CDR3 spans 12 amino acids. Germline lookup yields CDR1 SQVTM and CDR2 ANQGSEA. Losses at the gene ends were 4 bases for V and 5 bases for J; bases not matched to a gene: 1. The CDR3 is CSVGLANNEQFF. The CDR3 DNA reads as TGCAGCGTTGGACTAGCGAACAATGAGCAGTTCTTC.

The chain uses TRBV7-3 and TRBJ1-1; no clear D gene. V dropped 4 bases and J dropped 1 base, with 7 bases sitting between them. Germline V CDR1 and CDR2: SGHTA, FQGTGA. The CDR3 has 13 residues. CDR3 region: CASSSYRNTEAFF. For the CDR3, the DNA is TGTGCCAGCAGCTCTTACAGGAACACTGAAGCTTTCTTT.

On this clone itself: The sample has other DNA sequences that encode this CDR3 too. The chain recombines TRBV7-2 with TRBJ2-3; 9 bases are a match to TRBD2. The trim removed 1 base at V and 4 bases at J, leaving 3 bases unmatched. The CDR3 has 15 amino acids. In germline, CDR1 is SGHTA, CDR2 FQGNSA. CDR3 sequence: CASSLGAGGADTQYF. The CDR3 bases are TGTGCCAGCAGCTTAGGGGCGGGAGGGGCAGATACGCAGTATTTT.

This clone was observed a single time. This chain uses TRBV28 with TRBJ2-5, with TRBD2 identical over 7 bases. Germline values: CDR1 MDHEN, CDR2 SYDVKM. Trimming at V came to 2 bases and at J to 2 bases, leaving 8 bases not matched to a gene. The CDR3 length is 16 residues. The CDR3 DNA reads TGTGCCAGCAGTTTAAGGCGGGCTAGCGGACAAGAGACCCAGTACTTC. Protein product: CASSLRRASGQETQYF.

V gene TRBV5-1 combines with J gene TRBJ2-1, with D perhaps matching TRBD1 or TRBD2 (5 bases each). Germline CDR1 SGHRS, CDR2 YFSETQ. This CDR3 is built from 15 residues. Deletions cut 4 bases from V and 0 bases from J, with 11 bases between. CDR3: CASSRDANSYNEQFF. Here the CDR3 DNA reads TGCGCCAGCAGCAGGGACGCAAACTCCTACAATGAGCAGTTCTTC.

The rearrangement links TRBV18 to TRBJ1-5; D perhaps matches TRBD1 (6 bases). The V gene's germline CDR1 is KGHSH and CDR2 LQKENI. CDR3 length: 14 residues. The V end was cut by 6 bases, the J end by 7 bases, with 16 bases between. The CDR3 coding sequence is TGTGCCAGCTCCCGAACAGGGAGAGGGCAGCCCCAGCATTTT. Its protein product is CASSRTGRGQPQHF.

This chain uses TRBV15 with TRBJ2-7, with D perhaps TRBD1 (6 bases). This CDR3 is built from 13 residues. Germline assignment: CDR1 LNHNV and CDR2 YYDKDF (reference sequence). V lost 5 bases and J 4 bases, leaving 12 bases between the germline ends. Here the CDR3 DNA reads TGTGCCACCAGCGTAACACAGGGATACGAGCAGTACTTC. Its protein is CATSVTQGYEQYF.

The V and J genes are TRBV28 and TRBJ1-6, with no clear D. The V gene's germline CDR1 is MDHEN and CDR2 SYDVKM. The CDR3 is made up of 11 amino acids. Trimming removed 5 bases from V and 14 bases from J, with 10 bases in between. The DNA of the CDR3 is TGTGCCAGCAGTGCGACGGCTACCCTCCACTTT. Translation gives CASSATATLHF.

The chain combines TRBV9 with TRBJ1-1, with D hard to call. Germline CDR1 is SGDLS and CDR2 is YYNGEE. CDR3 size: 13 residues. V shed 4 bases and J shed 1 base, with 8 bases lying between them. The CDR3: CASSPAGNTEAFF. CDR3 nucleotides: TGTGCCAGCAGCCCAGCAGGGAACACTGAAGCTTTCTTT.

The chain combines TRBV9 with TRBJ2-1, with D possibly TRBD1 on 6 matching bases. V was cut by 0 bases and J by 9 bases, with 16 bases left in between. This CDR3 spans 15 amino acids. CDR1 SGDLS and CDR2 YYNGEE come from the germline V gene. The CDR3 DNA follows: TGTGCCAGCAGCGTAGACCCCTCAGGGGCCCCTGAGCAGTTCTTC. Translating gives CASSVDPSGAPEQFF.

V and J are TRBV11-2 and TRBJ2-7, with 11 bases matching TRBD2. In germline, CDR1 is SGHAT, CDR2 FQNNGV. Trimming removed 4 bases from V and 1 base from J; junction bases left unmatched: 6. The CDR3 has 16 amino acids. The CDR3 DNA is TGTGCCAGCAGCTGGACTACTAGCGGGAGATCCTACGAGCAGTACTTC. This codes for CASSWTTSGRSYEQYF.

In its sample, this clone was seen once. The V and J genes are TRBV28 and TRBJ1-2; 9 bases align to TRBD1. This CDR3 region has 14 residues. CDR1 and CDR2 (germline): MDHEN, SYDVKM. Trimming at V came to 7 bases and at J to 8 bases, leaving 11 bases not matched to a gene. The CDR3 protein is CASKGTGSKLGYTF. CDR3 bases: TGTGCCAGCAAAGGGACAGGGTCAAAGTTAGGCTACACCTTC.

The chain employs TRBV5-6 and TRBJ2-7; D remains ambiguous. Trimming took off 1 base at V and 0 bases at J, with 8 bases between the two ends. The CDR3 consists of 14 residues. CDR1 is SGHDT and CDR2 is YYEEEE in the germline V gene. CDR3 in DNA: TGTGCCAGCAGCTTGACAGTGAACTCCTACGAGCAGTACTTC. Its translation: CASSLTVNSYEQYF.

The chain uses TRBV10-3 and TRBJ2-1; D is possibly TRBD1 or TRBD2 (5 bases each). Germline values: CDR1 ENHRY, CDR2 SYGVKD. This CDR3 spans 14 amino acids. The V end was cut by 2 bases, the J end by 4 bases, with 9 bases between. CDR3 sequence: CAISEGDGYNEQFF. The CDR3, as DNA: TGTGCCATCAGTGAGGGGGACGGGTACAATGAGCAGTTCTTC.

Only one count was recorded for this clone. The V call is TRBV2, the J call TRBJ2-7; 8 bases line up with TRBD2. The germline V gene has CDR1 SNHLY and CDR2 FYNNEI. After removal of 4 bases from V and 1 base from J, the junction contained 6 bases not matched to a gene. The length of the CDR3 is 15 residues. The CDR3 sequence is CASSAERETSYEQYF. The DNA of the CDR3 is TGTGCCAGCAGTGCCGAGCGGGAGACATCCTACGAGCAGTACTTC.

V usage is TRBV28 and J usage is TRBJ2-1, with TRBD1 identical over 7 bases. CDR1 and CDR2 (germline): MDHEN, SYDVKM. Losses at the gene ends were 6 bases for V and 4 bases for J; bases not matched to a gene: 6. The CDR3 has 14 residues. The CDR3 reads CASRLGQRYNEQFF. The DNA for the CDR3 is TGTGCCAGCAGATTGGGACAGCGATACAATGAGCAGTTCTTC.